Below, 23 T cell receptor beta chains from the same sample are listed, as sequenced in a study of T cells in women clearing cervical HPV infection (dated by TCRdb to about 2018). The library was made by the immunoSEQ multiplex PCR assay. TCRdb mirrors the immuneACCESS table, restricted to in-frame sequences. Some clones are absent from its copies; in checked studies, under half trace to an unresolved V gene, and the reason for the others is unknown. The sample's table covers tens of thousands of clones. The ten largest clones add up to approximately 1.2% of the sample. Sequencing was performed on blood buffy coat. The receptor set was obtained from a woman aged 18-69 years with a cervical HPV16 infection that either progressed to CIN3+ or cleared (not recorded which).

To note about this clone: The sequenced fragment ends 3 residues before the CDR3 boundary, so the rest is inferred from the germline J gene. Other nucleotide sequences in the sample specify the same CDR3. This chain connects TRBV5-6 to TRBJ1-3; D perhaps matches TRBD1 (5 bases). CDR1 and CDR2 from the germline V gene are SGHDT and YYEEEE. The CDR3 has 15 residues. This chain's CDR3 is CASTSSGTSGRAIYF. The DNA read from the CDR3 is TGTGCCAGCACTAGCTCCGGGACTAGCGGGAGGGCG.

Of note for this clone: The CDR3 extends 3 residues past the end of the read, so its final part is completed from the germline J gene. The genes are TRBV19 and TRBJ2-1, with D possibly TRBD1 on 5 matching bases. Germline values: CDR1 LNHDA, CDR2 SQIVND (reference sequence). The CDR3 totals 13 residues. V gave up 2 bases and J gave up 5 bases, with 7 bases separating them. The CDR3 sequence is CASSITRDNEQFF. The CDR3 bases that were read are TGTGCCAGTAGTATAACCAGGGACAATGAG.

With respect to this clone: The sequence runs out 3 residues before the end of the CDR3; the remainder is reconstructed from the germline J gene. The chain recombines TRBV19 with TRBJ2-5, with 9 bases identical to TRBD1. This CDR3 has 14 amino acids. V gave up 2 bases and J gave up 6 bases; unmatched junction bases: 4. CDR1 is LNHDA and CDR2 is SQIVND in the germline V gene (reference sequence). CDR3 protein: CASSILGTGKTQYF. Partial CDR3 DNA: TGTGCCAGTAGTATATTGGGGACAGGGAAGACC.

The sequenced part of the CDR3 DNA is TGTGCCAGCTCACCCGGGGACAGGATTAATTCACCC. Translation: CASSPGDRINSP. The whole CDR3 protein reads CASSPGDRINSPLHF. This chain links TRBV18 with TRBJ1-6, with 8 bases that match TRBD1. Read sequence stops 3 residues before the CDR3 end, and the germline J gene provides the missing end. The CDR3 sequence is 15 residues long. Germline V CDR1 and CDR2: KGHSH, LQKENI. Unmatched junction bases numbered 4, after V lost 3 bases and J lost 6 bases.

As concerns this clone: From the germline J gene comes the end of the CDR3, since the read stops 3 residues before it. The V call is TRBV19, the J call TRBJ2-7, with TRBD1 as a possible D gene (6 bases). Per the germline V gene, CDR1 is LNHDA and CDR2 is SQIVND (reference sequence). This CDR3 comprises 15 residues. Trimming took off 3 bases at V and 5 bases at J, with 17 bases between the two ends. CDR3 DNA (partial): TGTGCCAGTAGTATCCGGGACACCCTCCGGCACGAG. This translates into CASSIRDTLRHE. The entire CDR3 protein is CASSIRDTLRHEQYF.

This chain's CDR3 is CASSQPRDRANYGYTF. The DNA read from the CDR3 is TGCGCCAGCAGCCAGCCCCGGGACAGAGCTAACTATGGC. The chain uses TRBV4-1 and TRBJ1-2, with 7 bases fitting TRBD1. The read comes to an end 3 residues before the CDR3 does, leaving the germline J gene to fill in the end. The CDR3 is 16 amino acids. The germline gives CDR1 MGHRA, CDR2 YSYEKL. Trimming took 3 bases from V and 0 from J; bases not matched to a gene: 7.

Of note for this clone: The read ends 3 residues shy of where the CDR3 ends; the end is completed using the germline J gene. V is TRBV5-1 and J is TRBJ2-7; TRBD2 matches 7 bases. With 4 bases clipped from V and 5 bases from J, the junction kept 9 bases outside the gene matches. The germline gives CDR1 SGHRS, CDR2 YFSETQ. The CDR3 runs to 14 residues. Partial CDR3 DNA: TGCGCCAGCAGCAAAGGAGCGGGATTTAACGAG. It specifies CASSKGAGFNE. The CDR3 in full is CASSKGAGFNEQYF.

About this clone: The CDR3 goes on 3 residues after the read ends, and that part is filled in from the germline J gene. V usage is TRBV7-9 and J usage is TRBJ2-7; D might be TRBD1 (5 bases). The germline V gene encodes CDR1 SEHNR and CDR2 FQNEAQ (reference sequence). The CDR3 totals 13 residues. With 3 bases removed from V and 6 bases from J, the gap between germline ends came to 12 bases. CDR3 DNA, as far as it was read: TGTGCCAGCAGCTTGGACACTCAAGGCGAG. Its protein product is CASSLDTQGE. In full, the CDR3 is CASSLDTQGEQYF.

CDR3 sequence: CASRKTGGKEKLFF. Partial CDR3 DNA: TGTGCCAGCAGGAAGACAGGGGGCAAAGAAAAA. This rearrangement joins TRBV12-3 or TRBV12-4 to TRBJ1-4, with 10 bases matching TRBD1. The read terminates 3 residues ahead of where the CDR3 ends, so the germline J gene completes it. The length of the CDR3 is 14 residues. The trim removed 6 bases at V and 8 bases at J, leaving 6 bases unmatched.

About this clone itself: The CDR3 goes on 3 residues after the read ends, and that part is filled in from the germline J gene. The V and J genes are TRBV18 and TRBJ1-5, with a possible D match to TRBD1 (5 bases). Germline CDR1 is KGHSH and CDR2 is LQKENI. The CDR3 runs to 14 residues. Deletions cut 3 bases from V and 2 bases from J, with 8 bases between. Here the CDR3 reads CASSPVQGNQPQHF. CDR3 DNA (partial): TGTGCCAGCTCACCGGTACAGGGCAATCAGCCC. Complete variable domain (other parts from reference TRBV18 and TRBJ1-5): NAGVMQNPRHLVRRRGQEARLRCSPMKGHSHVYWYRQLPEEGLKFMVYLQKENIIDESGMPKERFSAEFPKEGPSILRIQQVVRGDSAAYFCASSPVQGNQPQHFGDGTRLSIL.

In regard to this clone: Read coverage stops 3 residues before the CDR3 terminus; the germline J gene supplies the remainder. The V and J genes are TRBV20-1 and TRBJ2-7; no clear D gene. There are 12 residues in the CDR3. The germline V gene encodes CDR1 DFQATT and CDR2 SNEGSKA (reference sequence). Trimming left V 5 bases short and J 6 bases short, with 14 bases between. CDR3 sequence: CSASAGLLEQYF. The sequenced part of the CDR3 DNA is TGCAGTGCTTCGGCAGGTTTACTCGAG.

As regards this clone: Coverage ceases 3 residues before the CDR3 finishes, and the germline J gene fills in the end. This chain connects TRBV18 to TRBJ2-1, with D hard to call. The CDR3 consists of 12 residues. V was cut by 0 bases and J by 5 bases, with 2 bases left in between. Germline V gives CDR1 KGHSH, CDR2 LQKENI. Incomplete CDR3 DNA: TGTGCCAGCTCACCACCTAACAATGAG. Amino acids: CASSPPNNE. The whole CDR3 region reads CASSPPNNEQFF.

A note on this clone: The read ends 3 residues shy of where the CDR3 ends; the end is completed using the germline J gene. The rearrangement uses TRBV12-5 and TRBJ2-5; D is unresolved. The germline V gene encodes CDR1 LGHNT and CDR2 FRNRAP. The V end was cut by 7 bases, the J end by 5 bases, with 8 bases between. This CDR3 comprises 11 residues. CDR3 DNA (partial): TGTGCTAGTGCTACCTCTGAGACC. Translated, it gives CASATSET. The entire CDR3 sequence reads CASATSETQYF.

Comment on this clone: The missing CDR3 end, 3 residues past where the read stops, is filled in from the germline J gene. The chain employs TRBV7-9 and TRBJ1-1; a weak D match, TRBD1 (5 bases). This CDR3 has 14 amino acids. Per germline, CDR1 SEHNR and CDR2 FQNEAQ (reference sequence). Trimming pared 2 bases from V and 2 bases from J, leaving 9 bases between. Here the CDR3 reads CASSLKGYNTEAFF. The CDR3 DNA, read in part, is TGTGCCAGCAGCTTAAAGGGGTACAACACTGAA.

In the case of this clone: The CDR3 extends 3 residues past the end of the read, so its final part is completed from the germline J gene. The rearrangement uses TRBV19 and TRBJ1-4; no firm D call. The CDR3 extends over 12 amino acids. In germline, CDR1 is LNHDA, CDR2 SQIVND (reference sequence). CDR3 residues: CASSQESSPLFF. The sequenced part of the CDR3 DNA is TGTGCCAGTAGCCAGGAAAGCTCACCA.

Concerning this clone itself: The read ends 3 residues early relative to the CDR3; the germline J gene fills the gap. The J gene is TRBJ1-1, the V gene TRBV6-2 or TRBV6-3; D call uncertain. The CDR3 has 13 residues. Looked up from germline, CDR1 is MNHEY and CDR2 is SVGEGT. V lost 5 bases and J 3 bases, leaving 10 bases between the germline ends. The CDR3 DNA, read in part, is TGTGCCAGCAGTACCCGCCGGGACACTGAA. Amino acid sequence: CASSTRRDTE. The whole CDR3 region reads CASSTRRDTEAFF.

For this clone: The CDR3 end falls 3 residues outside the read, so it is completed with the germline J gene. The chain employs TRBV7-3 and TRBJ2-7; possibly TRBD2 for D (6 bases). Germline-derived CDR1 and CDR2 are SGHTA and FQGTGA. V lost 0 bases, J lost 3 bases, and 6 bases lay in between. This CDR3 is 13 amino acids long. The CDR3 is CASSLTSGYEQYF. The sequenced CDR3 bases are TGTGCCAGCAGCTTAACTAGCGGCTACGAG.

Concerning this clone itself: The read is 3 residues too short to cover the CDR3 end, so that end is filled in from the germline J gene. The chain links TRBV18 to TRBJ2-1; TRBD1 aligns across 9 bases. Germline V gene sequence: CDR1 KGHSH, CDR2 LQKENI. CDR3 length: 15 amino acids. V lost 5 bases, J lost 3 bases, and 5 bases stayed unmatched. The DNA read from the CDR3 is TGTGCCAGCTCAAGGACAGGGGCGCACTACAATGAG. Translating gives CASSRTGAHYNE. The CDR3, in full, reads CASSRTGAHYNEQFF.

On this clone: The read ends 3 residues before the CDR3 terminus; that terminus is restored from the germline J gene. The rearrangement links TRBV18 to TRBJ2-3, with 10 positions matching TRBD1. The CDR3 consists of 14 residues. Germline trimming cut 4 bases from V and 6 bases from J; bases unmatched to any gene: 4. Germline CDR1 is KGHSH and CDR2 is LQKENI. The covered CDR3 bases are TGTGCCAGCTCACTGACAGGGGGCGCGGATACG. Residues: CASSLTGGADT. The whole CDR3 sequence reads CASSLTGGADTQYF.

The CDR3 is CASSHYGTTFNYGYTF. The CDR3 DNA, read in part, is TGTGCCAGCAGTCACTATGGGACTACCTTCAACTATGGC. This chain joins TRBV12-3 or TRBV12-4 and TRBJ1-2; D is perhaps TRBD1 (5 bases). The CDR3 goes on 3 residues after the read ends, and that part is filled in from the germline J gene. This CDR3 comprises 16 residues. Trimming cost V 5 bases and J 2 bases, with 18 bases left between them.

Concerning this clone: Read sequence stops 3 residues before the CDR3 end, and the germline J gene provides the missing end. The V gene is TRBV5-1, the J gene TRBJ1-5; 7 bases map to TRBD1. Trimming at V came to 2 bases and at J to 4 bases, leaving 6 bases not matched to a gene. The CDR3 is 15 residues long. Germline V CDR1 and CDR2: SGHRS, YFSETQ. The part of the CDR3 DNA that was read is TGCGCCAGCAGCTTCCGCGACAGGGATAATCAGCCC. This codes for CASSFRDRDNQP. The full CDR3 protein reads CASSFRDRDNQPQHF.

Concerning this clone itself: The read gets to within 3 residues of the CDR3 end, and the germline J gene fills in the rest. The chain couples TRBV7-9 to TRBJ2-1, with 9 nucleotides matching TRBD2. The CDR3 contains 14 residues. V trimming: 0 bases; J trimming: 9 bases; junction bases outside the gene matches: 3. Per the germline V gene, CDR1 is SEHNR and CDR2 is FQNEAQ (reference sequence). The CDR3 loop reads CASSLAAGGGEQFF. The CDR3 bases that were read are TGTGCCAGCAGCTTAGCCGCGGGAGGGGGTGAG.

A word on this clone: Sequencing ends 3 residues short of the CDR3 end; the germline J gene provides the rest. This rearrangement joins TRBV7-6 to TRBJ2-5, with TRBD2 matching over 7 bases. The CDR3 spans 17 residues. Germline V gene sequence: CDR1 SGHVS, CDR2 FNYEAQ. V shed 3 bases and J 1 base; nucleotides not matched to a gene: 11. CDR3: CASSLGSLAGVQETQYF. The part of the CDR3 DNA that was read is TGTGCCAGCAGCTTGGGAAGCCTCGCGGGGGTCCAAGAGACC.